These 23 T cell receptor beta chains originate from one sample sequenced in a study of beta chain features in type 1 diabetes. Every isolated RNA sample was fully reverse transcribed, so sequencing captured expressed TCRB transcripts. Assay used: immunoSEQ multiplex PCR; TCRdb lists only in-frame clones, some missing. The sample has 200,000 to 300,000 clones, 11% to 15% seen once. The sequenced material came from naive CD4+ T cells from blood. The receptors originated from a woman aged 40 to 55 in good health.

This sequence joins TRBV19 and TRBJ2-2; D possibly corresponds to TRBD1 (6 bases). The germline V and J ends were trimmed by 6 bases and 6 bases, with 11 bases remaining between them. The CDR3 contains 13 residues. The germline V gene encodes CDR1 LNHDA and CDR2 SQIVND (reference sequence). The CDR3 here is CASRPNRAGELFF. CDR3 DNA sequence: TGTGCCAGTAGACCGAACAGGGCCGGGGAGCTGTTTTTT.

This clone was counted between two and nine times. This chain uses TRBV7-9 with TRBJ2-3; D may be TRBD2 (7 bases). Germline V gene data show CDR1 as SEHNR and CDR2 as FQNEAQ (reference sequence). V shed 5 bases and J shed 2 bases, with 17 bases lying between them. The CDR3 spans 16 residues. The CDR3 loop is CASSRGGGTFTDTQYF. CDR3 nucleotide sequence: TGTGCCAGCAGCCGAGGGGGGGGCACTTTCACAGATACGCAGTATTTT.

This clone has just a few counts. This chain uses TRBV27 with TRBJ2-7, with D possibly matching TRBD1 (7 bases). The germline gives CDR1 MNHEY, CDR2 SMNVEV (reference sequence). The CDR3 is 14 residues long. Trimming removed 3 bases from V and 4 bases from J, with 13 bases in between. CDR3 residues: CASSLQGGFYEQYF. DNA of the CDR3: TGTGCCAGCAGTTTGCAGGGGGGTTTTTACGAGCAGTACTTC.

The chain couples TRBV5-6 to TRBJ2-7; D is possibly TRBD1 (5 bases). V was clipped by 9 bases and J by 3 bases, with 19 bases between them. CDR1 and CDR2 from the germline V gene are SGHDT and YYEEEE. This CDR3 region has 14 residues. The DNA for the CDR3 is TGTGCCACAGGAAAGGGGTACCGGCTCTACGAGCAGTACTTC. It is translated as CATGKGYRLYEQYF. The full variable domain, rest sourced from reference TRBV5-6 and TRBJ2-7, is DAGVTQSPTHLIKTRGQQVTLRCSPKSGHDTVSWYQQALGQGPQFIFQYYEEEERQRGNFPDRFSGHQFPNYSSELNVNALLLGDSALYLCATGKGYRLYEQYFGPGTRLTVT.

The chain links TRBV5-8 to TRBJ2-5; a weak D match, TRBD2 (7 bases). Per germline, CDR1 SGHTS and CDR2 YDEGEE. V lost 7 bases to trimming and J lost 10 bases, with 26 bases between them. The CDR3 sequence is 15 residues long. The DNA of the CDR3 is TGTGCCAGCGATCCCGGGACCGCACAGGGAGGGCGCCAGTACTTC. It translates to CASDPGTAQGGRQYF.

Only a few counts were recorded for this clone. The CDR3 is CASSVSGTGLNNEQFF. The CDR3, as DNA: TGTGCCAGCAGCGTATCCGGGACAGGGTTGAACAATGAGCAGTTCTTC. This chain connects TRBV9 to TRBJ2-1; 9 nucleotides align to TRBD1. This CDR3 spans 16 amino acids. Losses at the gene ends were 1 base for V and 5 bases for J; bases not matched to a gene: 7. Germline assignment: CDR1 SGDLS and CDR2 YYNGEE. Based on the CDR3 plus reference TRBV9 and TRBJ2-1, the full variable domain is DSGVTQTPKHLITATGQRVTLRCSPRSGDLSVYWYQQSLDQGLQFLIQYYNGEERAKGNILERFSAQQFPDLHSELNLSSLELGDSALYFCASSVSGTGLNNEQFFGPGTRLTVL.

Comments on this clone: At one end the junction does not follow the germline gene, possibly because of a read error. The chain has TRBV6-5 and TRBJ1-4; no definite D call. The CDR3 sequence is 14 residues long. Germline CDR1 is MNHEY and CDR2 is SVGAGI. CDR3: CASSINSRGFYVSF. CDR3 nucleotides: TGTGCCAGCAGTATCAACTCCCGAGGGTTTTATGTATCTTTT.

This clone was seen a few times. The chain combines TRBV4-1 with TRBJ2-1, with D tentatively TRBD1 (5 bases). V was pared by 2 bases and J by 8 bases, with 10 bases between. The CDR3 is 13 residues long. Germline lookup yields CDR1 MGHRA and CDR2 YSYEKL. The CDR3 protein is CASSQRQSDEQFF. As DNA, the CDR3 is TGCGCCAGCAGCCAACGACAGTCCGATGAGCAGTTCTTC.

In this sample, this clone turned up many times. The J gene is TRBJ2-5, the V gene TRBV5-4, with 7 bases fitting TRBD2. J gave up 5 bases and V 3 bases, and 7 bases lay outside the gene matches. The germline gives CDR1 SGHNT, CDR2 YYREEE (reference sequence). The CDR3 is 14 amino acids. CDR3 bases: TGTGCCAGCAGCTGGGGAGCGGGGCTGGAGACCCAGTACTTC. It is translated as CASSWGAGLETQYF. The full variable domain, with the rest looked up from reference TRBV5-4 and TRBJ2-5, is ETGVTQSPTHLIKTRGQQVTLRCSSQSGHNTVSWYQQALGQGPQFIFQYYREEENGRGNFPPRFSGLQFPNYSSELNVNALELDDSALYLCASSWGAGLETQYFGPGTRLLVL.

Only a few counts were recorded for this clone. V gene TRBV28 combines with J gene TRBJ1-2; D is unresolved. The CDR3 spans 12 residues. CDR1 and CDR2 (germline): MDHEN, SYDVKM. V was trimmed by 2 bases and J by 5 bases, leaving 6 bases between them. CDR3 protein: CASSLGGYGYTF. The CDR3 DNA reads TGTGCCAGCAGTTTAGGAGGGTATGGCTACACCTTC.

The chain is built from TRBV29-1 and TRBJ1-4; possible D gene TRBD1, 5 bases. Deletions cut 4 bases from V and 0 bases from J, with 9 bases between. This CDR3 comprises 14 residues. Germline loops: CDR1 SQVTM, CDR2 ANQGSEA. The CDR3 loop reads CSVGGSATNEKLFF. CDR3 bases: TGCAGCGTTGGGGGCTCTGCAACTAATGAAAAACTGTTTTTT.

This clone was seen a few times. The chain is built from TRBV25-1 and TRBJ2-2; TRBD1 might be the D (7 bases). The CDR3 length is 17 residues. The V gene lost 1 base and the J gene lost 3 bases, with 15 bases spanning the gap. Germline values: CDR1 MGHDK, CDR2 SYGVNS. The CDR3 DNA sequence: TGTGCCAGCAGTGAATTCGCGACAGGGAGGTACACCGGGGAGCTGTTTTTT. It codes for CASSEFATGRYTGELFF.

This clone has a handful of counts. The chain has TRBV7-2 and TRBJ1-1; no clear D gene. The germline V gene has CDR1 SGHTA and CDR2 FQGNSA. This CDR3 spans 13 amino acids. Between the trimmed V and J ends, which lost 1 base and 11 bases, there was a span of 14 bases. The CDR3 nucleotides are TGTGCCAGCAGCTTAGTTGACGGGGTTCAGGCTTTCTTT. Translating gives CASSLVDGVQAFF.

The V and J genes are TRBV25-1 and TRBJ2-1; 10 bases match TRBD1. V dropped 5 bases and J dropped 3; count of bases not matched to a gene: 10. Germline V gene sequence: CDR1 MGHDK, CDR2 SYGVNS. CDR3 size: 17 residues. The CDR3 loop reads CASSPTRGDRGYNEQFF. The CDR3 nucleotides are TGTGCCAGCAGTCCCACTCGGGGGGACAGGGGCTACAATGAGCAGTTCTTC.

The rearrangement links TRBV6-5 to TRBJ2-3, with 10 positions matching TRBD1. J was trimmed by 1 base and V by 6 bases; bases with no gene match: 1. The CDR3 has 14 residues. Looked up from germline, CDR1 is MNHEY and CDR2 is SVGAGI. CDR3 bases: TGTGCCAGCAGGGGGACAGGGGGCACAGATACGCAGTATTTT. Protein: CASRGTGGTDTQYF.

V gene TRBV25-1 combines with J gene TRBJ1-1, with 8 bases lining up with TRBD1. CDR1 is MGHDK and CDR2 is SYGVNS in the germline V gene. The junction had 2 bases not matched to a gene; V was cut back by 8 bases and J by 9 bases. The CDR3 loop spans 10 amino acids. This CDR3 reads CASAGGKAFF. CDR3 DNA: TGTGCCAGCGCAGGGGGCAAAGCTTTCTTT.

This clone was observed a handful of times. V is TRBV7-9 and J is TRBJ2-1; no definite D call. CDR3 length equals 13 residues. The V end lost 8 bases, the J end lost 4 bases, and 12 bases lay between the germline ends. Germline CDR1 and CDR2: SEHNR and FQNEAQ (reference sequence). CDR3 sequence (DNA): TGTGCCAGCGGGTGGGTCGGGTACAATGAGCAGTTCTTC. Translation: CASGWVGYNEQFF. The full variable domain, with the rest looked up from reference TRBV7-9 and TRBJ2-1, is DTGVSQNPRHKITKRGQNVTFRCDPISEHNRLYWYRQTLGQGPEFLTYFQNEAQLEKSRLLSDRFSAERPKGSFSTLEIQRTEQGDSAMYLCASGWVGYNEQFFGPGTRLTVL.

The rearrangement links TRBV19 to TRBJ2-7, with D uncertain. Germline V gives CDR1 LNHDA, CDR2 SQIVND (reference sequence). The CDR3 runs 14 residues. V lost 5 bases and J 4 bases, leaving 15 bases between the germline ends. In nucleotides, the CDR3 is TGTGCCAGTAGTGTCCTGGGCGAAGGATACGAGCAGTACTTC. This codes for CASSVLGEGYEQYF.

This clone was observed a few times. The chain recombines TRBV6-6 with TRBJ1-4; D remains unclear. V lost 6 bases and J 0 bases, leaving 8 bases between the germline ends. The CDR3 consists of 14 residues. Germline-derived CDR1 and CDR2 are MNHNY and SVGAGI (reference sequence). The CDR3 nucleotides read TGTGCCAGCAGGAGCCCGGCAACTAATGAAAAACTGTTTTTT. Residues: CASRSPATNEKLFF.

This clone has more than one count but fewer than ten. This rearrangement joins TRBV7-9 to TRBJ2-2; D remains ambiguous. V lost 1 base, J lost 1 base, and 4 bases lay in between. Germline CDR1 and CDR2: SEHNR and FQNEAQ (reference sequence). This CDR3 spans 14 amino acids. In nucleotides, the CDR3 is TGTGCCAGCAGCTTAGTCCAGAACACCGGGGAGCTGTTTTTT. Protein sequence: CASSLVQNTGELFF.

This clone was detected a few times. The rearrangement links TRBV5-1 to TRBJ2-5; 9 bases match TRBD1. This CDR3 comprises 15 residues. The trim removed 3 bases at V and 0 bases at J, leaving 3 bases unmatched. Germline V lookup: CDR1 SGHRS, CDR2 YFSETQ. CDR3 sequence reads: CASSSQGAHQETQYF. CDR3 in DNA: TGCGCCAGCAGCTCACAGGGGGCCCACCAAGAGACCCAGTACTTC.

This chain connects TRBV19 to TRBJ1-1, with 7 bases lining up with TRBD1. The CDR3 extends over 15 amino acids. CDR1 LNHDA and CDR2 SQIVND come from the germline V gene (reference sequence). The V segment lost 4 bases and the J segment 0 bases; nucleotides outside the gene matches: 5. The CDR3 here is CASSTRQGLNTEAFF. DNA for the CDR3: TGTGCCAGTAGTACCCGACAGGGTTTGAACACTGAAGCTTTCTTT.

This clone occurred a few times. The J gene is TRBJ1-1, the V gene TRBV7-9, with D perhaps TRBD1 (6 bases). This CDR3 has 14 amino acids. Trimming took 5 bases from V and 4 from J, leaving 14 bases between them. Germline assignment: CDR1 SEHNR and CDR2 FQNEAQ (reference sequence). CDR3 DNA: TGTGCCAGCAGCCAAAGGACAGCTTCCACTGAAGCTTTCTTT. This translates into CASSQRTASTEAFF.